This T cell receptor (beta chain) was obtained from a study of beta chain features in type 1 diabetes. Study-level results: These data did not resolve whether HLA type affects TCRB rearrangement.

Every isolated RNA sample was fully reverse transcribed, so sequencing captured expressed TCRB transcripts. Sequencing was performed with immunoSEQ multiplex PCR; in TCRdb, only in-frame clones are kept and a portion is missing. The sample lists fewer than 350,000 clones, under 8.5% occurring once. The CDR3 spans 15 residues. Germline assignment: CDR1 KGHSH and CDR2 LQKENI. Between the trimmed V and J ends, which lost 5 bases and 0 bases, there was a span of 12 bases. Without exception, sorted populations had purity beyond 95%. Concerning this clone: Its antigen is still unknown.

The receptor's source is a woman aged 18-29 years in good health. The chain joins TRBV18 to TRBJ2-3; the D gene is possibly TRBD2 (6 bases). The material sequenced was central memory CD4+ T cells from blood. The DNA of the CDR3 is TGTGCCAGCTCAGGGGACTGGCCTAGCACAGATACGCAGTATTTT. Its protein is CASSGDWPSTDTQYF.